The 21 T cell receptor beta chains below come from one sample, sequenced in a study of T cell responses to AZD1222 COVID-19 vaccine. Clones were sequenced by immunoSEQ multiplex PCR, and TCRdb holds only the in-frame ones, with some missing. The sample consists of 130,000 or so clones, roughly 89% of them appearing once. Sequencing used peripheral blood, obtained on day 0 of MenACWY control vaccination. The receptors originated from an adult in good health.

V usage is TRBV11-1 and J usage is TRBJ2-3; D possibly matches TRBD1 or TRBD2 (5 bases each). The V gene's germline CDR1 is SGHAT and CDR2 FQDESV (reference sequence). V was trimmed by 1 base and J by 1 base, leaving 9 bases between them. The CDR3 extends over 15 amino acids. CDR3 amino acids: CASSLGGTGTDTQYF. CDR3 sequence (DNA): TGTGCCAGCAGCTTAGGAGGGACCGGCACAGATACGCAGTATTTT.

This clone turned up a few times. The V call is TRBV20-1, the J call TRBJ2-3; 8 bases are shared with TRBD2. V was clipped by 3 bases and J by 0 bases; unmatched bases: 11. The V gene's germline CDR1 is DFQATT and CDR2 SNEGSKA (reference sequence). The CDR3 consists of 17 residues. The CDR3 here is CSASGAGASGSTDTQYF. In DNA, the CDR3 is TGCAGTGCTAGTGGGGCAGGGGCTAGCGGGAGCACAGATACGCAGTATTTT.

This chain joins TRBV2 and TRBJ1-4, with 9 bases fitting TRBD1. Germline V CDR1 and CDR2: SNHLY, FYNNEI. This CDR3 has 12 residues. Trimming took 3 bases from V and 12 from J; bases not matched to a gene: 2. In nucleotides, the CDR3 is TGTGCCAGCAGTGAGGACAGGGGTCAACTGTTTTTT. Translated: CASSEDRGQLFF.

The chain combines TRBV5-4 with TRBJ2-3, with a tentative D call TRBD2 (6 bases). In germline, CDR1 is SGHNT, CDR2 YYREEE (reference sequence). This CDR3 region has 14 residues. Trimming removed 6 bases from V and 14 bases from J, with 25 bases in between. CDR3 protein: CASTLVTGGPRLYF. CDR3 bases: TGTGCCAGCACCTTAGTGACCGGGGGACCCCGTTTGTATTTT. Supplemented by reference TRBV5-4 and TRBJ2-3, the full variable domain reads ETGVTQSPTHLIKTRGQQVTLRCSSQSGHNTVSWYQQALGQGPQFIFQYYREEENGRGNFPPRFSGLQFPNYSSELNVNALELDDSALYLCASTLVTGGPRLYFGPGTRLTVL.

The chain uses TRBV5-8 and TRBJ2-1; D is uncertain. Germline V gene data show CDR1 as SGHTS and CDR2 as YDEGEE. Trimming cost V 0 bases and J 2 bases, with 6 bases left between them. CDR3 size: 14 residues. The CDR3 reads CASSLGLTYNEQFF. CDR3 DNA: TGTGCCAGCAGCTTGGGCTTAACCTACAATGAGCAGTTCTTC.

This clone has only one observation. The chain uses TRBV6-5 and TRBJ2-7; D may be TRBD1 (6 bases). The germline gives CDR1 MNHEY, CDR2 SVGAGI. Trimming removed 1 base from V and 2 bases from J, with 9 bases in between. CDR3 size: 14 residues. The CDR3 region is CASSYWQGPYEQYF. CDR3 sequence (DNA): TGTGCCAGCAGTTACTGGCAGGGGCCCTACGAGCAGTACTTC.

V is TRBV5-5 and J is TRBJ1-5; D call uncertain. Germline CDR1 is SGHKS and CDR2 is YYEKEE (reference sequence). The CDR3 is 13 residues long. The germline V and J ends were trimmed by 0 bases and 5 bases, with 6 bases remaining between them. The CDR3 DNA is TGTGCCAGCAGCTTGGCCCGGGATCAGCCCCAGCATTTT. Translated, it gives CASSLARDQPQHF. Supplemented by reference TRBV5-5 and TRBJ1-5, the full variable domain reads DAGVTQSPTHLIKTRGQQVTLRCSPISGHKSVSWYQQVLGQGPQFIFQYYEKEERGRGNFPDRFSARQFPNYSSELNVNALLLGDSALYLCASSLARDQPQHFGDGTRLSIL.

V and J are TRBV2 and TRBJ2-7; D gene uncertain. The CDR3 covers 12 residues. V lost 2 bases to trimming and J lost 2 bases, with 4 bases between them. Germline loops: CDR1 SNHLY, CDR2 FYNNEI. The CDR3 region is CASSESAYEQYF. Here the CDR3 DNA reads TGTGCCAGCAGTGAATCTGCCTACGAGCAGTACTTC.

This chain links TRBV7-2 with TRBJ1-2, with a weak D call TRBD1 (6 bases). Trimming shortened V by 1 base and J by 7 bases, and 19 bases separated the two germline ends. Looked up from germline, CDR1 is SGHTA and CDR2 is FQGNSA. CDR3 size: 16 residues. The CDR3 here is CASSLVAGNRARGYTF. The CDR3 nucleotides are TGTGCCAGCAGCTTAGTGGCTGGGAACAGGGCGCGTGGCTACACCTTC. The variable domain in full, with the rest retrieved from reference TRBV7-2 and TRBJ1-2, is GAGVSQSPSNKVTEKGKDVELRCDPISGHTALYWYRQSLGQGLEFLIYFQGNSAPDKSGLPSDRFSAERTGGSVSTLTIQRTQQEDSAVYLCASSLVAGNRARGYTFGSGTRLTVV.

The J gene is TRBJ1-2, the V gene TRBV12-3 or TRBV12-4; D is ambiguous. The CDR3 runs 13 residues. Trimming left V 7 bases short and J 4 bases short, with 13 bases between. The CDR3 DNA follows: TGTGCCAGCACCGACTCGGGCAGCTATGGCTACACCTTC. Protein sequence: CASTDSGSYGYTF.

CDR3: CASSSTSGSGETQYF. CDR3 DNA: TGTGCCAGCAGCTCGACTAGCGGGAGTGGGGAGACCCAGTACTTC. The chain has TRBV5-6 and TRBJ2-5; 12 nucleotides align to TRBD2. The junction had 5 bases not matched to a gene; V was cut back by 3 bases and J by 5 bases. CDR3 length equals 15 residues. In germline, CDR1 is SGHDT, CDR2 YYEEEE.

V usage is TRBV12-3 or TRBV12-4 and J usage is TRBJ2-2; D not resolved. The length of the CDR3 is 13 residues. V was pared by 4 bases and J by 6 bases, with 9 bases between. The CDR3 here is CASSSILPGELFF. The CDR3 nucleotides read TGTGCCAGCAGTTCCATCCTGCCCGGGGAGCTGTTTTTT.

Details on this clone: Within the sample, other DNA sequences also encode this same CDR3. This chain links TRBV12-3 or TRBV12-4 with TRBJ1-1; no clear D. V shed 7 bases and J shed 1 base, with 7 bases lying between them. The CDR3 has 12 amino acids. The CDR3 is CASTLGNTEAFF. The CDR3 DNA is TGTGCCAGCACTCTTGGGAACACTGAAGCTTTCTTT.

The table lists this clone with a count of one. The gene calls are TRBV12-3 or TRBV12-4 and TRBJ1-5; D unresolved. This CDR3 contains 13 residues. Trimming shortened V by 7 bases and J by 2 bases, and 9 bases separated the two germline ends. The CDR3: CASNAAGNQPQHF. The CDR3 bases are TGTGCCAGCAATGCCGCGGGCAATCAGCCCCAGCATTTT.

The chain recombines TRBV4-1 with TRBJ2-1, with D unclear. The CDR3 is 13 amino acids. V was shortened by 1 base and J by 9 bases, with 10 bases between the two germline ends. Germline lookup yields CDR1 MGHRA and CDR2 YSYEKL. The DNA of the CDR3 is TGCGCCAGCAGCCAAGGCGGTCGAGGTGAGCAGTTCTTC. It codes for CASSQGGRGEQFF.

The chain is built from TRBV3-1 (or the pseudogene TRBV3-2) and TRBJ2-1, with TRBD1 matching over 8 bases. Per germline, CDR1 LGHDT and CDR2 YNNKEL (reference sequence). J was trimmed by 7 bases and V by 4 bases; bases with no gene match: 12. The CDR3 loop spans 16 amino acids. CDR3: CASSPSRGTGLNEQFF. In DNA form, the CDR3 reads TGTGCCAGCAGCCCGAGTCGGGGGACAGGACTAAATGAGCAGTTCTTC.

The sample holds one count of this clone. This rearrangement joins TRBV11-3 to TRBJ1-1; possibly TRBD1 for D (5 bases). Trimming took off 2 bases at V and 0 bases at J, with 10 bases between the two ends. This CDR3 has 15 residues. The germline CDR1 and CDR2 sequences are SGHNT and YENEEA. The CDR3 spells CASSLSDSLNTEAFF. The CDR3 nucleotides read TGTGCCAGCAGCTTAAGCGACAGCTTGAACACTGAAGCTTTCTTT.

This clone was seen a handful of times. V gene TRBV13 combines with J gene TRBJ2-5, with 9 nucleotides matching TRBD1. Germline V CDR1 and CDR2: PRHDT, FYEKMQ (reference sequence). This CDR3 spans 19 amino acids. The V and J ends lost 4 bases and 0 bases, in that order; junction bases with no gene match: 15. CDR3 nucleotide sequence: TGTGCCAGCAGCTCCCTTACAGGGGGCATTAGTGGAAACCAAGAGACCCAGTACTTC. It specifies CASSSLTGGISGNQETQYF.

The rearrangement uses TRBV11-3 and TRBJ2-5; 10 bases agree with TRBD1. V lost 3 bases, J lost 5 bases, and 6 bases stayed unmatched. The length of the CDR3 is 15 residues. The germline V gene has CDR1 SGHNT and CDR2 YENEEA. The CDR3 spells CASSLTGGVWETQYF. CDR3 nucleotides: TGTGCCAGCAGCTTGACAGGGGGCGTTTGGGAGACCCAGTACTTC.

The CDR3 sequence: CAWSVINSYEQYF. The DNA of the CDR3 is TGTGCCTGGAGTGTAATTAATTCCTACGAGCAGTACTTC. The genes are TRBV30 and TRBJ2-7; D ambiguous. CDR3 length: 13 amino acids. Trimming took 0 bases from V and 1 from J, leaving 7 bases between them. The V gene's germline CDR1 is GTSNPN and CDR2 SVGIG (reference sequence). Based on the CDR3 plus reference TRBV30 and TRBJ2-7, the full variable domain is SQTIHQWPATLVQPVGSPLSLECTVEGTSNPNLYWYRQAAGRGLQLLFYSVGIGQISSEVPQNLSASRPQDRQFILSSKKLLLSDSGFYLCAWSVINSYEQYFGPGTRLTVT.

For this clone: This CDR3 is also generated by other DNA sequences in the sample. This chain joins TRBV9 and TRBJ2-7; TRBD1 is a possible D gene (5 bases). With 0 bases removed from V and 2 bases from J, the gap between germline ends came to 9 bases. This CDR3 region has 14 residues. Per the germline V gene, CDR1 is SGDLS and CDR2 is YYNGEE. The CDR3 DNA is TGTGCCAGCAGCGTAGGTCAGGGCCCCTACGAGCAGTACTTC. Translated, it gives CASSVGQGPYEQYF.